These 5 T cell receptor beta chains were sequenced from one sample in a study of cytomegalovirus exposure and HLA in healthy donors. PCR was performed using 60 Vbeta and 13 Jbeta primers. The data were produced by immunoSEQ multiplex PCR, yet TCRdb's version contains in-frame clones alone and is incomplete. This table holds some 130,000 clones, over 60% found once. The sequenced sample was PBMCs. The receptors were sampled from a human donor in good health.

The V and J genes are TRBV6-5 and TRBJ2-3; 7 bases match TRBD2. Germline-derived CDR1 and CDR2 are MNHEY and SVGAGI. This CDR3 region has 14 residues. Trimming at V came to 5 bases and at J to 5 bases, leaving 7 bases not matched to a gene. The CDR3, as DNA: TGTGCCAGCAGTCGGGGGGTAAGGGGAGATACGCAGTATTTT. It is translated as CASSRGVRGDTQYF.

This rearrangement joins TRBV28 to TRBJ2-1; D is ambiguous. The CDR3 is made up of 11 amino acids. The V and J ends lost 2 bases and 8 bases respectively, with 4 bases between them. In germline, CDR1 is MDHEN, CDR2 SYDVKM. The CDR3: CASSLVDEQFF. As DNA, the CDR3 is TGTGCCAGCAGTTTAGTCGATGAGCAGTTCTTC.

This rearrangement joins TRBV7-7 to TRBJ2-1; D is undetermined. Trimming took off 5 bases at V and 0 bases at J, with 8 bases between the two ends. The germline V gene encodes CDR1 SSHAT and CDR2 FNYEAQ (reference sequence). The CDR3 spans 14 residues. The CDR3 DNA reads as TGTGCCAGCAGCCCCGCGAGCTCCTACAATGAGCAGTTCTTC. Its protein product is CASSPASSYNEQFF.

The V and J genes are TRBV5-6 and TRBJ2-7; 9 nucleotides align to TRBD1. The trim removed 4 bases at V and 13 bases at J, leaving 12 bases unmatched. Germline V CDR1 and CDR2: SGHDT, YYEEEE. The CDR3 spans 13 residues. In DNA form, the CDR3 reads TGTGCCAGCAGCCTGGGACAGGGTTCCTACATCTACTTC. This translates into CASSLGQGSYIYF.

This clone came up a few times. This chain links TRBV6-5 with TRBJ1-2; TRBD1 might be the D (6 bases). Germline CDR1 and CDR2: MNHEY and SVGAGI. CDR3 length: 14 residues. V lost 4 bases to trimming and J lost 3 bases, with 12 bases between them. The CDR3 nucleotides read TGTGCCAGCAGTTTAAGGGCAGGGGACTATGGCTACACCTTC. It yields the protein CASSLRAGDYGYTF.